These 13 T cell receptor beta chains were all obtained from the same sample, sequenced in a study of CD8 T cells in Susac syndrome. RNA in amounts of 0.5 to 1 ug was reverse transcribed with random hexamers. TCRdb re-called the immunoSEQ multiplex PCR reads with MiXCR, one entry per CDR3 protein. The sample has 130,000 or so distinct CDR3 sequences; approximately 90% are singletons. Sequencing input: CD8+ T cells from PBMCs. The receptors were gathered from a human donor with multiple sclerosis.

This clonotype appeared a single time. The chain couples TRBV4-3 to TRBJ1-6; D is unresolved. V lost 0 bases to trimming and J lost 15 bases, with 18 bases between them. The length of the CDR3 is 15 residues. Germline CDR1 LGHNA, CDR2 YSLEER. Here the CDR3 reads CASSQENGFPPDLHF. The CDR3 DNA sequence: TGCGCCAGCAGCCAAGAGAATGGTTTCCCCCCAGACCTCCACTTT.

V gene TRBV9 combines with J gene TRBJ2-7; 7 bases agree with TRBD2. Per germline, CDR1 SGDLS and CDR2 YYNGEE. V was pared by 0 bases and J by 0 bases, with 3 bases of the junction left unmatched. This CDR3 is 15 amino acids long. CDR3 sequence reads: CASSVGLADSYEQYF. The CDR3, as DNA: TGTGCCAGCAGCGTAGGGCTAGCGGACTCCTACGAGCAGTACTTC. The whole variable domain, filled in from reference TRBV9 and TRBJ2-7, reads DSGVTQTPKHLITATGQRVTLRCSPRSGDLSVYWYQQSLDQGLQFLIQYYNGEERAKGNILERFSAQQFPDLHSELNLSSLELGDSALYFCASSVGLADSYEQYFGPGTRLTVT.

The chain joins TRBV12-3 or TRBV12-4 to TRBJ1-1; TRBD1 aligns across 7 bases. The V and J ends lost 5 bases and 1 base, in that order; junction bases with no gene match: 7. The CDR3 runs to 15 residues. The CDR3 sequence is CASSPYRTGNTEAFF. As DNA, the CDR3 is TGTGCCAGCAGTCCTTACCGGACAGGGAACACTGAAGCTTTCTTT.

The DNA for the CDR3 is TGTGCCAGCAGGGGCTGGGGGTTTCGAGAGACCCAGTACTTC. Protein: CASRGWGFRETQYF. The gene calls are TRBV28 and TRBJ2-5, with D tentatively TRBD1 or TRBD2 (5 bases each). V was clipped by 6 bases and J by 4 bases, with 15 bases between them. Germline V lookup: CDR1 MDHEN, CDR2 SYDVKM. The CDR3 sequence is 14 residues long.

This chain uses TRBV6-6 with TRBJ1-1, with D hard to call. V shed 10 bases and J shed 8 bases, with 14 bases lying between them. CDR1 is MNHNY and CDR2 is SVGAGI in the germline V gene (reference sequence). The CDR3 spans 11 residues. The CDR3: CATQTFEEAFF. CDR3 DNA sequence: TGTGCCACCCAGACCTTCGAAGAAGCTTTCTTT.

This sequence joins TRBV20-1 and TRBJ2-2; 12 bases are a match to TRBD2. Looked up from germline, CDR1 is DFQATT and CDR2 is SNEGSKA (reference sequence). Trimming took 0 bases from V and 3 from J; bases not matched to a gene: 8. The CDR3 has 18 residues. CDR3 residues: CSARDASGRAPYTGELFF. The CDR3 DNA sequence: TGCAGTGCTAGAGACGCTAGCGGGAGGGCCCCTTACACCGGGGAGCTGTTTTTT.

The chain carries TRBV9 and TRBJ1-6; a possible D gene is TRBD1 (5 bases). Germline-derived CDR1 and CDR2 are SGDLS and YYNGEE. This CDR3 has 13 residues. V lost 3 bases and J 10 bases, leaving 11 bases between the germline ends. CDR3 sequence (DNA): TGTGCCAGCAGCGCACAGGTTAGATCACCCCTCCACTTT. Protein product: CASSAQVRSPLHF.

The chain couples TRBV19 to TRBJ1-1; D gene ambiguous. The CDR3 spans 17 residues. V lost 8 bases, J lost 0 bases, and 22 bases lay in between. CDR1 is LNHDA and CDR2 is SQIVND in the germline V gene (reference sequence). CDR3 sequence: CASCYGGTASLNTEAFF. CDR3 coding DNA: TGTGCCAGTTGTTATGGTGGCACAGCGTCCTTGAACACTGAAGCTTTCTTT. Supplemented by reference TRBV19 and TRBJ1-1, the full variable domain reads DGGITQSPKYLFRKEGQNVTLSCEQNLNHDAMYWYRQDPGQGLRLIYYSQIVNDFQKGDIAEGYSVSREKKESFPLTVTSAQKNPTAFYLCASCYGGTASLNTEAFFGQGTRLTVV.

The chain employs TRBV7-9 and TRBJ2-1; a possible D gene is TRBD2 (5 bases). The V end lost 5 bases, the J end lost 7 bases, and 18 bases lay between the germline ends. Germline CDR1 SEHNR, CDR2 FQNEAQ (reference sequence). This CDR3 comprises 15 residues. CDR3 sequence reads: CASSGVWGERNEQFF. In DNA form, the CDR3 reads TGTGCCAGCAGCGGAGTTTGGGGAGAGCGGAATGAGCAGTTCTTC.

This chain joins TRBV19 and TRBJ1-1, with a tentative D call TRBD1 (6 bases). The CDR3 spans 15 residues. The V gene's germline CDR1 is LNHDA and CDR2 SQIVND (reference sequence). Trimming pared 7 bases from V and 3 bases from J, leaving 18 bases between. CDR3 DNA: TGTGCCAGTAACCCTCGGGGAGGGGGGTACACTGAAGCTTTCTTT. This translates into CASNPRGGGYTEAFF.

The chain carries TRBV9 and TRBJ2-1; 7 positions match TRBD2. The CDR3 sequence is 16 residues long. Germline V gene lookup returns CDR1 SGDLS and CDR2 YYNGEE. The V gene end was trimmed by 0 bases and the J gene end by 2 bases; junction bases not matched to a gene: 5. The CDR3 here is CASSVAAGAPYNEQFF. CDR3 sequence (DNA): TGTGCCAGCAGCGTAGCGGCGGGAGCCCCCTACAATGAGCAGTTCTTC.

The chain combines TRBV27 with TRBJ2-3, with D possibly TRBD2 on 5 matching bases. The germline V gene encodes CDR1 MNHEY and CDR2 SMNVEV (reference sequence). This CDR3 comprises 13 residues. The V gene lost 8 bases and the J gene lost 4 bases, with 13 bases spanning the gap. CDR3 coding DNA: TGTGCCAGCTGGATATTCGGGGCAGATACGCAGTATTTT. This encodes CASWIFGADTQYF.

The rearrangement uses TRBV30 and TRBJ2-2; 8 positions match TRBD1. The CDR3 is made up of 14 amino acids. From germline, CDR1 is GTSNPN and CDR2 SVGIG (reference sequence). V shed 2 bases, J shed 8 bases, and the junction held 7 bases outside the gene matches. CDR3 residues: CAWSPGQAGGELFF. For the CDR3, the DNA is TGTGCCTGGAGTCCGGGACAGGCTGGTGGGGAGCTGTTTTTT.